The subject of this entry is one TCR beta chain. The target antigen is unknown. Primers for the PCR totalled 60 Vbeta and 13 Jbeta. Method: immunoSEQ multiplex PCR; TCRdb's copy keeps in-frame clones and lacks some. The table has approximately 150,000 clones, about 80% seen once. The data belong to a study of cytomegalovirus exposure and HLA in healthy donors. This CDR3 has 14 residues. CDR1 is MNHNY, CDR2 SVGAGI, per germline (reference sequence). Germline trimming cut 6 bases from V and 2 bases from J; bases unmatched to any gene: 4. General observations from the study: DRB1 had the most TCR associations and HLA-C the fewest, a later analysis found, with rates varying by HLA locus. Confirmation was obtained in vitro that a few CMV-associated chains are specific for CMV antigens. A missense DCLRE1C variant was associated with V- and J-gene trimming of TCR beta chains in a later analysis, and an independent cohort replicated the association.

The chain links TRBV6-6 to TRBJ2-1; 7 positions agree with TRBD2. This TCR was sampled from a man aged 35 to 55 in good health and CMV-seronegative. The sample consisted of PBMCs. The CDR3 loop is CASRAGTTYNEQFF. The CDR3 nucleotides are TGTGCCAGCAGGGCCGGGACTACCTACAATGAGCAGTTCTTC.